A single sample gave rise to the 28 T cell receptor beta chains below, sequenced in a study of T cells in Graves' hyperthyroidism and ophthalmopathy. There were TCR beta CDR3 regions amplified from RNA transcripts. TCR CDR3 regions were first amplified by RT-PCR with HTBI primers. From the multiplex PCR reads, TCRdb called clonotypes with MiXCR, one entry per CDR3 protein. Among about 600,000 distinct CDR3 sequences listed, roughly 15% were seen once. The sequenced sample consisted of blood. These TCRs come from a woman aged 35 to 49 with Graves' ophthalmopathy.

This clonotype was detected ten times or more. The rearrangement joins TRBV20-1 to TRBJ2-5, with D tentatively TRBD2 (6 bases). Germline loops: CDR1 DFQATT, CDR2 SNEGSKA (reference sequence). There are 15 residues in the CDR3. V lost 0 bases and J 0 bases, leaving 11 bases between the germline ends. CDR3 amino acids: CSARDPRGYQETQYF. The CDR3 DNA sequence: TGCAGTGCTAGAGATCCTCGGGGGTACCAAGAGACCCAGTACTTC.

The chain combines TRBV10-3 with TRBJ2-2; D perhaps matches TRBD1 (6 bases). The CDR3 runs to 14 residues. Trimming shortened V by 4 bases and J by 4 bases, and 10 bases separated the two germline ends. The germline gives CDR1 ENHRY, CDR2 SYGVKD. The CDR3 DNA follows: TGTGCCATCAGTGGAACAGGGCCCACCGGGGAGCTGTTTTTT. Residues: CAISGTGPTGELFF.

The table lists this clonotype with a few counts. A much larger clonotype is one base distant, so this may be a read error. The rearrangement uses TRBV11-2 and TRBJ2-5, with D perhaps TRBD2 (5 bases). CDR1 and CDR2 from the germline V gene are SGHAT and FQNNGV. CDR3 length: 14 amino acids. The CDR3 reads CASSLDQSGTSSHF. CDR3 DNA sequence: TGTGCCAGCAGCTTAGATCAGAGCGGTACCTCATCTCACTTC.

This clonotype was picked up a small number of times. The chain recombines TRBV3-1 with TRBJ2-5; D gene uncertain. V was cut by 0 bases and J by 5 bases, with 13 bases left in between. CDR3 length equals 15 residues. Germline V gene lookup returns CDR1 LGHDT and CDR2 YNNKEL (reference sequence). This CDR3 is CASSQDGPGTETQYF. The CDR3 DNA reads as TGTGCCAGCAGCCAAGATGGACCAGGTACGGAGACCCAGTACTTC.

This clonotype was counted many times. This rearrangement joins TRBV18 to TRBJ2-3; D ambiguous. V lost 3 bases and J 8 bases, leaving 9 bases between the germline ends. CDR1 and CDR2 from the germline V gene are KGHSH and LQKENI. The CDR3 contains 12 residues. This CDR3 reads CASSPLTGTQYF. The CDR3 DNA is TGTGCCAGCTCACCCCTTACGGGTACGCAGTATTTT.

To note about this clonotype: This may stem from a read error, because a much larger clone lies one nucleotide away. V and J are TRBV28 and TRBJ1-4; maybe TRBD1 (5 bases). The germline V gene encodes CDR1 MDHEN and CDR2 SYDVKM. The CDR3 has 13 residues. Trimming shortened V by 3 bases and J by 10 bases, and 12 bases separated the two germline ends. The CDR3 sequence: CASSFQGAGKLFF. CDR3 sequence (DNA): TGTGCCAGCAGTTTCCAGGGTGCTGGAAAACTGTTTTTT.

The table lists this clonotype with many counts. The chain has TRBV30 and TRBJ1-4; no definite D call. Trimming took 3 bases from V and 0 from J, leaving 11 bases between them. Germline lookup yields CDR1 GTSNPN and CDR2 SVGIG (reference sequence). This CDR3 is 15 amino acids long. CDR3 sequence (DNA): TGTGCCTGGAGCATACCCCTGACAACTAATGAAAAACTGTTTTTT. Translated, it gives CAWSIPLTTNEKLFF. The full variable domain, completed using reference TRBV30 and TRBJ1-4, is SQTIHQWPATLVQPVGSPLSLECTVEGTSNPNLYWYRQAAGRGLQLLFYSVGIGQISSEVPQNLSASRPQDRQFILSSKKLLLSDSGFYLCAWSIPLTTNEKLFFGSGTQLSVL.

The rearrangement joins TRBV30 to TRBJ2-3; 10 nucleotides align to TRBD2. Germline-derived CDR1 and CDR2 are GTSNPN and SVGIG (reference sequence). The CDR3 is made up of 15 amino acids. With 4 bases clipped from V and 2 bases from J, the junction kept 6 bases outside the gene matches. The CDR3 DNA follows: TGTGCCTGGACTAGCGGGGGTGTCTTCACAGATACGCAGTATTTT. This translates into CAWTSGGVFTDTQYF.

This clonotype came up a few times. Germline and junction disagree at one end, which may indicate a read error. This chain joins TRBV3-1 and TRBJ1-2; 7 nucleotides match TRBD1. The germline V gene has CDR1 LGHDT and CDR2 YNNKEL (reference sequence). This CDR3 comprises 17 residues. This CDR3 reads CTSSHLRTGARNYGYTF. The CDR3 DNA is TGTACCAGCAGCCATCTTCGAACAGGGGCACGGAACTATGGCTACACCTTC.

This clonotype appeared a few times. The CDR3 is CASSRDRYPHEQFF. DNA for the CDR3: TGCGCCAGCAGTCGGGACAGATACCCACACGAGCAGTTCTTC. The chain employs TRBV10-2 and TRBJ2-7, with TRBD1 identical over 7 bases. Near its end, the DNA agrees better with TRBJ2-1, so the J call may be wrong. This CDR3 is 14 amino acids long. Per germline, CDR1 WSHSY and CDR2 SAAADI.

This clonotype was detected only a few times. CDR3 amino acids: CASSLSRSQPQHF. CDR3 bases: TGTGCCAGCAGCTTATCCCGGAGTCAGCCCCAGCATTTT. The genes are TRBV7-2 and TRBJ1-5; D is uncertain. Per germline, CDR1 SGHTA and CDR2 FQGNSA. The CDR3 extends over 13 amino acids. V was pared by 2 bases and J by 6 bases, with 8 bases between.

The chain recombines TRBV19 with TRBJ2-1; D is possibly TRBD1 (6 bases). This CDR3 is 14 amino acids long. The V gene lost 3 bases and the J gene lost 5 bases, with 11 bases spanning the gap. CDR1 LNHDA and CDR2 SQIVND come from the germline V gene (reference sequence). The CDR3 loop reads CASSIRTADNEQFF. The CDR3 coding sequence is TGTGCCAGTAGTATTAGGACAGCAGACAATGAGCAGTTCTTC.

The CDR3 sequence: CSVQIQGREKLFF. CDR3 nucleotides: TGCAGCGTGCAGATACAGGGGCGTGAAAAACTGTTTTTT. V is TRBV29-1 and J is TRBJ1-4, with 7 bases fitting TRBD1. From germline, CDR1 is SQVTM and CDR2 ANQGSEA. The CDR3 is made up of 13 amino acids. V trimming: 6 bases; J trimming: 7 bases; junction bases outside the gene matches: 8.

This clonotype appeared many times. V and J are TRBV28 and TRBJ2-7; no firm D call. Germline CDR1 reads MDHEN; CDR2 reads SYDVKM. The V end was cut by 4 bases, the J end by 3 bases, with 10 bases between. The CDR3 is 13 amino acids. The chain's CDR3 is CASSYRRNYEQYF. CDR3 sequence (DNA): TGTGCCAGCAGTTATCGGAGAAACTACGAGCAGTACTTC.

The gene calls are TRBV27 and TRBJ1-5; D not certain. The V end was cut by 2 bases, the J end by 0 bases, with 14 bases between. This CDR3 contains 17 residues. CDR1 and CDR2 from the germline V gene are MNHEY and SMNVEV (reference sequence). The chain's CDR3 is CASSLTGGPYSNQPQHF. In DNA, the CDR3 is TGTGCCAGCAGTTTAACGGGCGGACCATATAGCAATCAGCCCCAGCATTTT.

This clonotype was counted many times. This CDR3 is CASSFGGQVGELFF. The CDR3, as DNA: TGTGCCAGCAGCTTCGGGGGGCAGGTTGGGGAGCTGTTTTTT. The V call is TRBV11-2, the J call TRBJ2-2; the D gene is possibly TRBD2 (7 bases). Trimming left V 3 bases short and J 8 bases short, with 13 bases between. Germline V gene sequence: CDR1 SGHAT, CDR2 FQNNGV. The CDR3 length is 14 residues. The variable domain in full, completed from reference TRBV11-2 and TRBJ2-2, reads EAGVAQSPRYKIIEKRQSVAFWCNPISGHATLYWYQQILGQGPKLLIQFQNNGVVDDSQLPKDRFSAERLKGVDSTLKIQPAKLEDSAVYLCASSFGGQVGELFFGEGSRLTVL.

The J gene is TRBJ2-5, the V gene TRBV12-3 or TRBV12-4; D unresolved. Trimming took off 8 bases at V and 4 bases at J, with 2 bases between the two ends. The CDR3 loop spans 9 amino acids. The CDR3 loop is CASLETQYF. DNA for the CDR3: TGTGCCAGCCTAGAGACCCAGTACTTC.

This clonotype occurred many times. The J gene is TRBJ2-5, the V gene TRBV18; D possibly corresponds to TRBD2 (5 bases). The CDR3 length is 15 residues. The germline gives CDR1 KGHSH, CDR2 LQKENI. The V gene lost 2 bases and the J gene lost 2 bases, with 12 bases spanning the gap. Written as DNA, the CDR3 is TGTGCCAGCTCACCAGTAGCGTTGATTCAAGAGACCCAGTACTTC. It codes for CASSPVALIQETQYF.

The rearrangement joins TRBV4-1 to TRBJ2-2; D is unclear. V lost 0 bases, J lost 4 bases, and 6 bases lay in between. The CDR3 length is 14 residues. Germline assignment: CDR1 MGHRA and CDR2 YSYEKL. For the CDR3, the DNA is TGCGCCAGCAGCCAAGATCTAGGCACCGGGGAGCTGTTTTTT. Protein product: CASSQDLGTGELFF.

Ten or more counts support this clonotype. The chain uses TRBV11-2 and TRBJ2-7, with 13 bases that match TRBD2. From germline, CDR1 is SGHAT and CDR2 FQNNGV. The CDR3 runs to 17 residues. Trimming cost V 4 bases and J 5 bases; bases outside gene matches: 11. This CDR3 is CASSSLLTSGRAHEQYF. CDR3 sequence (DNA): TGTGCCAGCAGCTCACTCCTTACTAGCGGGAGGGCACACGAGCAGTACTTC.

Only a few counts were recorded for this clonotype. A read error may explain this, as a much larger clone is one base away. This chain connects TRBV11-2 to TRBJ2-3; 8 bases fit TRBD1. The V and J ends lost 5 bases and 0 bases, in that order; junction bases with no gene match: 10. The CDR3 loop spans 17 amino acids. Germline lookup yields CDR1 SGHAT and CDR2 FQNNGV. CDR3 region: CASSPTLTGVSTDTQYF. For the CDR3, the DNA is TGTGCCAGCAGCCCTACATTGACAGGGGTCAGCACAGATACGCAGTATTTT.

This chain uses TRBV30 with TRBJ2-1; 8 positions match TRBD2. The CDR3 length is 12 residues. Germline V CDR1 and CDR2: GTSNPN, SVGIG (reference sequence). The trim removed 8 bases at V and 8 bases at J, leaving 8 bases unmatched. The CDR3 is CARNSGEDEQFF. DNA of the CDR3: TGTGCCAGGAATAGCGGGGAGGATGAGCAGTTCTTC.

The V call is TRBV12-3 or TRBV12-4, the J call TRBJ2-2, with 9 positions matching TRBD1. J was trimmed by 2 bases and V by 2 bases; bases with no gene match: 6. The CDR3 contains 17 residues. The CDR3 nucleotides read TGTGCCAGCAGTTTAACCCTGGGACAGGGTAACACCGGGGAGCTGTTTTTT. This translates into CASSLTLGQGNTGELFF.

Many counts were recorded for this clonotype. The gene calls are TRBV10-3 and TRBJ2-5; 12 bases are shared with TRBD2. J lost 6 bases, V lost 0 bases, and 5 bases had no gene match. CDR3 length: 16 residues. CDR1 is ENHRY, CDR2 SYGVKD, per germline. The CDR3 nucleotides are TGTGCCATCAGTGAGTCGACTAGCGGGAGTTCGAAGACCCAGTACTTC. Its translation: CAISESTSGSSKTQYF.

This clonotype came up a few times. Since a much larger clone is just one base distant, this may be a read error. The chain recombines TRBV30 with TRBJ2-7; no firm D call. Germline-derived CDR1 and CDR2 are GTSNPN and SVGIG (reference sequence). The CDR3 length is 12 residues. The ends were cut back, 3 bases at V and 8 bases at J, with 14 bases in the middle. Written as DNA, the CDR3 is TGTGCCTGGAGCCCCCAGTGCTCCCAGCAGTACTTC. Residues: CAWSPQCSQQYF.

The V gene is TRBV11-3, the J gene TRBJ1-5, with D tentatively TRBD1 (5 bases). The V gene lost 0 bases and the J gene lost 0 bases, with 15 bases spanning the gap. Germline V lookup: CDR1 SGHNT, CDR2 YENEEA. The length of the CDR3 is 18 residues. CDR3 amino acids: CASSLEVCDRDSNQPQHF. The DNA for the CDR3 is TGTGCCAGCAGCTTAGAGGTGTGTGACAGAGATAGCAATCAGCCCCAGCATTTT.

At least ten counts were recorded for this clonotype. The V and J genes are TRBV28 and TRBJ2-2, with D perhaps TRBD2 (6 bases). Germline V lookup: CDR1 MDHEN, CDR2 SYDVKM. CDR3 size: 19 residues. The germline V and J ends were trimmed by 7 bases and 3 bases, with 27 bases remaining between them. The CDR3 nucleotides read TGTGCCAGCACCACCGCAAATGTTGGGCGGGAAGCTCACACCGGGGAGCTGTTTTTT. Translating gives CASTTANVGREAHTGELFF.

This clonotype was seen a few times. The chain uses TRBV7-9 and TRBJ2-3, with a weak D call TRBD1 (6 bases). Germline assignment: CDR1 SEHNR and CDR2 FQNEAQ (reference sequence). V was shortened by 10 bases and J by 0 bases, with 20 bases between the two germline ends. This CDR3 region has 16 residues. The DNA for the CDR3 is TGTGCCACCCGCCGACAGGAGAAGCCTAGCACAGATACGCAGTATTTT. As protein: CATRRQEKPSTDTQYF.